This T cell receptor (beta chain) was captured in a study of blood T cell repertoires in COVID-19. Study summary: The study drew acute and convalescent COVID-19 samples from the United States, Italy and Spain.

The assay was immunoSEQ multiplex PCR, and TCRdb's table has in-frame clones only and misses some. The data hold 130,000 to 150,000 clones, with approximately 88% observed a single time. Looked up from germline, CDR1 is SGHVS and CDR2 is FQNEAQ. The CDR3 covers 14 residues. J gave up 3 bases and V 8 bases, and 5 bases lay outside the gene matches. The sequencing input was peripheral blood. This TCR came from a man between 65 and 80 years old with acute or convalescent COVID-19. J is TRBJ1-2 and V is TRBV7-8; the match to TRBD1 covers 11 bases. The CDR3 reads CASLRDRGDYGYTF. CDR3 DNA: TGTGCCAGCCTCCGGGACAGGGGGGACTATGGCTACACCTTC.